There are a few counts of the clone carrying this T cell receptor (beta chain). V shed 0 bases, J shed 0 bases, and the junction held 7 bases outside the gene matches. In germline, CDR1 is DFQATT, CDR2 SNEGSKA (reference sequence). The CDR3 sequence is 17 residues long. The sample is drawn from a study of T and B cells in COVID-19 patients. From blood, about 220-500 ng of genomic DNA served as TRB template. BIOMED2 TRB-A/B primer pools were used in multiplex TRB PCR. TCRdb re-derived calls from the multiplex PCR reads in MiXCR, one entry per CDR3 protein. Of 13,000 or so distinct CDR3 sequences listed, roughly 27% are singletons.

This chain links TRBV20-1 with TRBJ2-1; the match to TRBD2 covers 8 bases. The sequencing input was blood. This sequence originates from a human donor who had recovered from COVID-19. The CDR3 reads CSARDLTSGTSYNEQFF. The CDR3 DNA is TGCAGTGCTAGAGATCTCACTAGCGGCACCTCCTACAATGAGCAGTTCTTC.